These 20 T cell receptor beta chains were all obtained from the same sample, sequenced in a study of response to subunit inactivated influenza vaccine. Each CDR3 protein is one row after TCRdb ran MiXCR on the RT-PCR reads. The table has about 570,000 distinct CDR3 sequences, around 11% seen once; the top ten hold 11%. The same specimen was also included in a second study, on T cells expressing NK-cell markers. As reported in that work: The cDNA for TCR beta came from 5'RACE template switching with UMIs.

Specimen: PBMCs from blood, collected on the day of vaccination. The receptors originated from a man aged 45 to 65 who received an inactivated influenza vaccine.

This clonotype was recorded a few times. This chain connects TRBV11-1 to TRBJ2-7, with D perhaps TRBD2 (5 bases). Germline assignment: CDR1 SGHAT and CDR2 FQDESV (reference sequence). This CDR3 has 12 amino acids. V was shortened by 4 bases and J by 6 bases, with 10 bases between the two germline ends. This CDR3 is CASSYRGREQYF. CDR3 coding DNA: TGTGCCAGCAGCTATAGAGGGCGCGAGCAGTACTTC.

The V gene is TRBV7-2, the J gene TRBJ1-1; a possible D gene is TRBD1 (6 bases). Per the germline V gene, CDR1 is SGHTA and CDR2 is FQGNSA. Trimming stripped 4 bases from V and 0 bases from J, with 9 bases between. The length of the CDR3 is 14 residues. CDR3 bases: TGTGCCAGCAGCTGGAGGGGGGTGAACACTGAAGCTTTCTTT. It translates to CASSWRGVNTEAFF.

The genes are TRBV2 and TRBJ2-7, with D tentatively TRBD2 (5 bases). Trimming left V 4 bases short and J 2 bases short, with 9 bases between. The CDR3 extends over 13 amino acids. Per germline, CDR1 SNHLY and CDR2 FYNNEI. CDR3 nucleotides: TGTGCCAGCAGTGCTTCGGGGACCTACGAGCAGTACTTC. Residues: CASSASGTYEQYF. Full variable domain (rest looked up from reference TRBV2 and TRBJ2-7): EPEVTQTPSHQVTQMGQEVILRCVPISNHLYFYWYRQILGQKVEFLVSFYNNEISEKSEIFDDQFSVERPDGSNFTLKIRSTKLEDSAMYFCASSASGTYEQYFGPGTRLTVT.

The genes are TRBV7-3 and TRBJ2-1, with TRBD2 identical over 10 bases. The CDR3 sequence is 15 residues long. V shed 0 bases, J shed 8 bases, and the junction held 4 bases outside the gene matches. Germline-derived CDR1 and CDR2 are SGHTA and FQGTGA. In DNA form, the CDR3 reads TGTGCCAGCAGCTTAACCAGCGGGAGGGTAGATGAGCAGTTCTTC. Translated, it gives CASSLTSGRVDEQFF.

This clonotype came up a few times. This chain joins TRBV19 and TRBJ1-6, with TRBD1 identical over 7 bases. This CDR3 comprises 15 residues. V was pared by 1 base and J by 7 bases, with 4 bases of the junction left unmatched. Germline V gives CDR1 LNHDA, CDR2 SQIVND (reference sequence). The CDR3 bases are TGTGCCAGTAGTATAGTGGGCAGGGGGAATTCACCCCTCCACTTT. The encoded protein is CASSIVGRGNSPLHF.

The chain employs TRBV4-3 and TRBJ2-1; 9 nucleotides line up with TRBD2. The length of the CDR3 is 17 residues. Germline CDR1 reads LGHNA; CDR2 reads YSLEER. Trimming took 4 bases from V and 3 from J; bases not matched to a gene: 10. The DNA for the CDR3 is TGCGCCAGCAGCCGGGGGCTGGGACTAGCAATCTACAATGAGCAGTTCTTC. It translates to CASSRGLGLAIYNEQFF.

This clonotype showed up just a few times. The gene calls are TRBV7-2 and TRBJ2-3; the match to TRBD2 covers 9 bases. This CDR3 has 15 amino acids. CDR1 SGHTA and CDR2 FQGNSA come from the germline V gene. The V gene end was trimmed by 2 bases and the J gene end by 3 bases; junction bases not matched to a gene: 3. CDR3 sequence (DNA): TGTGCCAGCAGCTTACGCGGGAGGGATACAGATACGCAGTATTTT. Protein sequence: CASSLRGRDTDTQYF.

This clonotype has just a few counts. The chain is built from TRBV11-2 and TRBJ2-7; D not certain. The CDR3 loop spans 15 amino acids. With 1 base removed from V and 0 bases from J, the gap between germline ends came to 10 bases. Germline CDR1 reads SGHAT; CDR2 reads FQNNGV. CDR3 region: CASSLGRMSSYEQYF. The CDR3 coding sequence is TGTGCCAGCAGCTTAGGAAGGATGAGCTCCTACGAGCAGTACTTC.

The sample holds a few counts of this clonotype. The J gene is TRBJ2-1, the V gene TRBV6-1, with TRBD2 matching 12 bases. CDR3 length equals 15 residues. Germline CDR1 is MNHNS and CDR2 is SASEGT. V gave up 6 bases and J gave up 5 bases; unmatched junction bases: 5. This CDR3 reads CASRKWTSGDNEQFF. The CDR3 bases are TGTGCCAGCAGGAAATGGACTAGCGGGGACAATGAGCAGTTCTTC.

DNA of the CDR3: TGCAGTGCAGTTAGCGGGATAAGAGACAATGAGCAGTTCTTC. This codes for CSAVSGIRDNEQFF. The chain joins TRBV20-1 to TRBJ2-1; the match to TRBD2 covers 8 bases. Germline loops: CDR1 DFQATT, CDR2 SNEGSKA (reference sequence). This CDR3 is built from 14 residues. V shed 6 bases and J 5 bases; nucleotides not matched to a gene: 9.

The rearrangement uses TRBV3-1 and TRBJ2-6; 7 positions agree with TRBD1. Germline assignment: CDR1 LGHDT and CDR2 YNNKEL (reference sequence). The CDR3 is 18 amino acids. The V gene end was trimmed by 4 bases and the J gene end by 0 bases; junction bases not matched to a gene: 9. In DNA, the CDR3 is TGTGCCAGCAGCCGATTTTCGACAGGGCTCTCTGGGGCCAACGTCCTGACTTTC. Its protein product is CASSRFSTGLSGANVLTF.

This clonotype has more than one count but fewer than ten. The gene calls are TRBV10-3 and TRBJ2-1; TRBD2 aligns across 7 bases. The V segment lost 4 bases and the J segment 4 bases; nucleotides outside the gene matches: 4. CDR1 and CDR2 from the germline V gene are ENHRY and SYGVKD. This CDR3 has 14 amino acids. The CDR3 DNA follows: TGTGCCATCAGTGGCACTAGCGAGTACAATGAGCAGTTCTTC. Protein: CAISGTSEYNEQFF.

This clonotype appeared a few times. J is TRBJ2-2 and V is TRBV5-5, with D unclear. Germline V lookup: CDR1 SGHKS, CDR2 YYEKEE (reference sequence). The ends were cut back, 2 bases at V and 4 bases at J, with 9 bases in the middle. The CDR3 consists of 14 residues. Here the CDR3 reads CASSLPFFTGELFF. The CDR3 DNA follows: TGTGCCAGCAGCTTACCCTTCTTCACCGGGGAGCTGTTTTTT. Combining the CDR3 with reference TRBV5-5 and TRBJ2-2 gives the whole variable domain DAGVTQSPTHLIKTRGQQVTLRCSPISGHKSVSWYQQVLGQGPQFIFQYYEKEERGRGNFPDRFSARQFPNYSSELNVNALLLGDSALYLCASSLPFFTGELFFGEGSRLTVL.

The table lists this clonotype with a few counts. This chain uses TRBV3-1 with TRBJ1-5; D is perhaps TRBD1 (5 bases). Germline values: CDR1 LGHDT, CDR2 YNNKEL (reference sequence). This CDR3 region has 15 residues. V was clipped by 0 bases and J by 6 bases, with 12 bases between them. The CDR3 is CASSQDLGRGQPQHF. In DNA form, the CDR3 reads TGTGCCAGCAGCCAAGATCTAGGGAGGGGTCAGCCCCAGCATTTT.

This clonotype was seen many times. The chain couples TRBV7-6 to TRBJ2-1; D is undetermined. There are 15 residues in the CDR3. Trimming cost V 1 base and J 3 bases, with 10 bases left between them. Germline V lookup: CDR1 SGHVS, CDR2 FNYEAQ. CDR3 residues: CASSLVSGNYNEQFF. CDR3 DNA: TGTGCCAGCAGCTTAGTCAGTGGGAACTACAATGAGCAGTTCTTC.

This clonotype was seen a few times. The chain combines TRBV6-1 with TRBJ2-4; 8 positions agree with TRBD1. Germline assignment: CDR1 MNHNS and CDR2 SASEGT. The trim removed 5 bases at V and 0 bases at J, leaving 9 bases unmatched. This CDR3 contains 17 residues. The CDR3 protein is CASSTTQGAEAKNIQYF. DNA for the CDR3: TGTGCCAGCAGTACAACTCAGGGGGCTGAAGCCAAAAACATTCAGTACTTC.

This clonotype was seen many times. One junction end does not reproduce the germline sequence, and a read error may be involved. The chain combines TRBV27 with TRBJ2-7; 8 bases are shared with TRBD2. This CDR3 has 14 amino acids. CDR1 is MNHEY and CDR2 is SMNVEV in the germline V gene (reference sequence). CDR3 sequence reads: CASSFRGGSYEQYF. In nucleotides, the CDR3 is TGCGCCAGCAGCTTTCGGGGGGGCTCCTACGAGCAGTACTTC.

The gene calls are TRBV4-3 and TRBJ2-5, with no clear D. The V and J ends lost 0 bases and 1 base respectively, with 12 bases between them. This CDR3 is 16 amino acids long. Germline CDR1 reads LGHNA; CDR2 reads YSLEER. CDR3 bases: TGCGCCAGCAGCCAAGACATGGTCAAAGGCCAAGAGACCCAGTACTTC. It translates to CASSQDMVKGQETQYF.

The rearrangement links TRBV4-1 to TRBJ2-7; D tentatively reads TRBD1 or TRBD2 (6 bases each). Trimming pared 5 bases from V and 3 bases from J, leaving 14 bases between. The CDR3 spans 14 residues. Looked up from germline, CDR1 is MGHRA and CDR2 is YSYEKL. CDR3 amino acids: CASSSAGGNYEQYF. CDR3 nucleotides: TGCGCCAGCAGCTCGGCCGGGGGCAACTACGAGCAGTACTTC.

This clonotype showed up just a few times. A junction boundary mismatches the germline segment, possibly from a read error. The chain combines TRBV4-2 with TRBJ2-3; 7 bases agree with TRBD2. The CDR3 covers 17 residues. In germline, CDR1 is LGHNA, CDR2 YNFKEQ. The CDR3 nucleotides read TGTGCCAGCAGCCATTCGATCAGCGGGGCCATCACAAATACGCAGTATTTT. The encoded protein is CASSHSISGAITNTQYF.